This T cell receptor (beta chain) was found in a study of cytomegalovirus exposure and HLA in healthy donors. This table comes from immunoSEQ multiplex PCR, and its TCRdb copy is limited to in-frame clones, with some not included. The profile covers a few hundred thousand clones, with approximately 85% appearing a single time and over 0.9% taken by the ten largest. Points from the study as a whole: In vitro work confirmed that a few CMV-associated chains recognize CMV antigens.

This clone was found a few times. Its antigen remains unidentified. Germline CDR1 reads SGHNT; CDR2 reads YYREEE (reference sequence). The V and J ends lost 2 bases and 4 bases respectively, with 9 bases between them. This CDR3 is 13 amino acids long. J is TRBJ1-2 and V is TRBV5-4, with D perhaps matching TRBD1 (6 bases). The sequencing input was PBMCs. The clonotype originates from a man aged 25 to 40 in good health and CMV-seronegative. As DNA, the CDR3 is TGTGCCAGCAGCTTCAGGGGTGCCTATGGCTACACCTTC. As protein: CASSFRGAYGYTF.